This T cell receptor beta chain was sequenced during a study of blood T cells in healthy people across ages. Overall study findings and caveats: Unsorted PBMC material precluded a definitive naive versus antigen-experienced comparison. In older individuals, TCR beta diversity per million T cells was lower, falling roughly linearly with age. The study found more naive CD4+ cells and higher diversity in long-lived than aged donors.

It was with a sample-barcoded 5' primer and a J-beta primer mix that a second PCR of about 6 to 12 cycles was run. A single record per CDR3 protein comes from TCRdb applying MiXCR to the 5' RACE reads. The table records some 710,000 distinct CDR3 sequences, 22% of them present only once. On this clonotype: Antigen unknown.

This CDR3 comprises 12 residues. CDR1 and CDR2 from the germline V gene are MNHEY and SMNVEV (reference sequence). Trimming at V came to 2 bases and at J to 8 bases, leaving 1 base not matched to a gene. Every sample gave at least 5.5 micrograms of total RNA when it was extracted. Sequenced sample: blood. This chain connects TRBV27 to TRBJ2-7, with TRBD1 matching 9 bases. The receptor's source is a man aged 65 to 79 in good health. The CDR3 is CASSLTGGQQYF. The CDR3 region has the DNA TGTGCCAGCAGTTTAACAGGGGGCCAGCAGTACTTC.